The 21 T cell receptor beta chains listed next were all sequenced from one sample in a study of STAT5B mutations in CD4+ large granular lymphocyte leukemia. Using immunoSEQ multiplex PCR, the repertoire was profiled, and TCRdb retains in-frame clones only, with some absent. The data show approximately 32,000 clones, with over 65% seen just once and 2.5% to 3% held by the top ten. Sequencing input: CD4+ T cells from blood buffy coats. The receptors shown here come from a human donor in good health.

The chain joins TRBV11-1 to TRBJ2-7, with 8 bases fitting TRBD2. V lost 1 base and J lost 3; bases outside the gene matches: 2. This CDR3 spans 14 amino acids. Germline CDR1 reads SGHAT; CDR2 reads FQDESV (reference sequence). DNA for the CDR3: TGTGCCAGCAGCTTAGGGACTAGCCGCTACGAGCAGTACTTC. It codes for CASSLGTSRYEQYF.

The DNA of the CDR3 is TGTGCCAGCAGCTCCGGGGGGGGGTACACCGGGGAGCTGTTTTTT. It translates to CASSSGGGYTGELFF. The chain joins TRBV7-9 to TRBJ2-2, with TRBD2 matching over 8 bases. The length of the CDR3 is 15 residues. The germline gives CDR1 SEHNR, CDR2 FQNEAQ (reference sequence). Trimming at V came to 4 bases and at J to 3 bases, leaving 4 bases not matched to a gene. Full variable domain (missing parts from reference TRBV7-9 and TRBJ2-2): DTGVSQNPRHKITKRGQNVTFRCDPISEHNRLYWYRQTLGQGPEFLTYFQNEAQLEKSRLLSDRFSAERPKGSFSTLEIQRTEQGDSAMYLCASSSGGGYTGELFFGEGSRLTVL.

This clone showed up just once. The chain uses TRBV12-5 and TRBJ1-6; TRBD1 matches at 9 bases. The junction had 3 bases not matched to a gene; V was cut back by 10 bases and J by 5 bases. Germline V gene lookup returns CDR1 LGHNT and CDR2 FRNRAP. The CDR3 spans 13 residues. This CDR3 is CATGQGNNSPLHF. In nucleotides, the CDR3 is TGTGCTACGGGACAGGGCAATAATTCACCCCTCCACTTT. The full variable domain, completed using reference TRBV12-5 and TRBJ1-6, is DARVTQTPRHKVTEMGQEVTMRCQPILGHNTVFWYRQTMMQGLELLAYFRNRAPLDDSGMPKDRFSAEMPDATLATLKIQPSEPRDSAVYFCATGQGNNSPLHFGNGTRLTVT.

The rearrangement links TRBV19 to TRBJ1-6; the D gene is possibly TRBD1 (5 bases). Germline V CDR1 and CDR2: LNHDA, SQIVND (reference sequence). The CDR3 is 13 residues long. Trimming left V 4 bases short and J 11 bases short, with 12 bases between. The CDR3 protein is CASSTGSRPPLHF. The CDR3 DNA follows: TGTGCCAGTAGTACAGGGTCTCGGCCACCCCTCCACTTT.

The chain couples TRBV2 to TRBJ2-2, with D possibly TRBD1 on 5 matching bases. V shed 2 bases and J shed 6 bases, with 7 bases lying between them. This CDR3 has 13 amino acids. Looked up from germline, CDR1 is SNHLY and CDR2 is FYNNEI. The CDR3 DNA sequence: TGTGCCAGCAGTGAACAGGGCGCCGGGGAGCTGTTTTTT. Its translation is CASSEQGAGELFF.

The chain combines TRBV7-9 with TRBJ2-5; D might be TRBD1 (6 bases). V lost 1 base, J lost 4 bases, and 10 bases lay in between. CDR1 is SEHNR and CDR2 is FQNEAQ in the germline V gene (reference sequence). This CDR3 comprises 14 residues. This CDR3 reads CASSLETGRETQYF. The CDR3 coding sequence is TGTGCCAGCAGCTTAGAAACAGGGCGAGAGACCCAGTACTTC.

The gene calls are TRBV7-2 and TRBJ2-6; D not certain. Germline V gives CDR1 SGHTA, CDR2 FQGNSA. Trimming took off 6 bases at V and 2 bases at J, with 11 bases between the two ends. There are 15 residues in the CDR3. For the CDR3, the DNA is TGTGCCAGCAGTTCCAAGGGTGCTGGGGCCAACGTCCTGACTTTC. Its protein product is CASSSKGAGANVLTF.

V gene TRBV5-5 combines with J gene TRBJ2-7, with D perhaps matching TRBD1 (5 bases). V dropped 2 bases and J dropped 2 bases, with 11 bases sitting between them. CDR3 length: 14 amino acids. Looked up from germline, CDR1 is SGHKS and CDR2 is YYEKEE (reference sequence). The CDR3 here is CASSFLTEPYEQYF. The CDR3 DNA sequence: TGTGCCAGCAGCTTCTTGACAGAGCCCTACGAGCAGTACTTC.

This sequence joins TRBV5-5 and TRBJ1-2; tentative D call: TRBD1 (5 bases). CDR1 is SGHKS and CDR2 is YYEKEE in the germline V gene (reference sequence). This CDR3 region has 15 residues. Trimming cost V 3 bases and J 1 base, with 13 bases left between them. The CDR3 here is CASSSRTSRNYGYTF. CDR3 in DNA: TGTGCCAGCAGCTCCAGGACAAGTCGTAACTATGGCTACACCTTC.

The gene calls are TRBV6-1 and TRBJ2-1; the match to TRBD2 covers 7 bases. Germline V CDR1 and CDR2: MNHNS, SASEGT. The CDR3 covers 14 residues. The J segment lost 10 bases and the V segment lost 0 bases, leaving 6 bases of the junction unmatched. The CDR3 loop reads CASSEAAGGREQFF. CDR3 bases: TGTGCCAGCAGTGAAGCGGCCGGGGGGAGGGAGCAGTTCTTC.

Remarks on this clone: In the same sample, other DNA sequences code for this CDR3. The chain recombines TRBV6-5 with TRBJ1-5; D possibly corresponds to TRBD1 (5 bases). This CDR3 comprises 13 residues. Trimming left V 0 bases short and J 6 bases short, with 6 bases between. Germline V gene sequence: CDR1 MNHEY, CDR2 SVGAGI. The CDR3 loop reads CASSYSRGQPQHF. CDR3 coding DNA: TGTGCCAGCAGTTACTCGAGGGGTCAGCCCCAGCATTTT.

The sample holds a few counts of this clone. The rearrangement uses TRBV5-4 and TRBJ1-2; TRBD1 is a possible D gene (5 bases). The V and J ends lost 2 bases and 4 bases respectively, with 12 bases between them. Germline V lookup: CDR1 SGHNT, CDR2 YYREEE (reference sequence). The CDR3 sequence is 14 residues long. CDR3 in DNA: TGTGCCAGCAGCTTCGTCGGGGGAACCTATGGCTACACCTTC. This translates into CASSFVGGTYGYTF.

This clone was seen once. This rearrangement joins TRBV5-4 to TRBJ2-3; D unresolved. CDR1 is SGHNT, CDR2 YYREEE, per germline (reference sequence). V was cut by 1 base and J by 6 bases, with 9 bases left in between. The CDR3 is 13 residues long. The CDR3 DNA reads TGTGCCAGCAGCTTGCTCACTGGGGATACGCAGTATTTT. Its protein product is CASSLLTGDTQYF. The whole variable domain, filled in from reference TRBV5-4 and TRBJ2-3, reads ETGVTQSPTHLIKTRGQQVTLRCSSQSGHNTVSWYQQALGQGPQFIFQYYREEENGRGNFPPRFSGLQFPNYSSELNVNALELDDSALYLCASSLLTGDTQYFGPGTRLTVL.

In its sample, this clone was seen a few times. This chain uses TRBV19 with TRBJ2-2; 8 positions agree with TRBD1. CDR3 length equals 16 residues. The J segment lost 4 bases and the V segment lost 4 bases, leaving 8 bases of the junction unmatched. Germline V gives CDR1 LNHDA, CDR2 SQIVND (reference sequence). The CDR3 DNA reads TGTGCCAGTAGTAGTCCTAGGACAGGGATCACCGGGGAGCTGTTTTTT. This translates into CASSSPRTGITGELFF.

As DNA, the CDR3 is TGTGCCAGCAGCTCTGGAGGACTAGCGGGCACAGATACGCAGTATTTT. It encodes CASSSGGLAGTDTQYF. This rearrangement joins TRBV5-8 to TRBJ2-3, with 10 bases that match TRBD2. This CDR3 contains 16 residues. Germline V gives CDR1 SGHTS, CDR2 YDEGEE. V shed 3 bases and J 1 base; nucleotides not matched to a gene: 5.

V usage is TRBV6-5 and J usage is TRBJ2-2, with a possible D match to TRBD1 (5 bases). Germline assignment: CDR1 MNHEY and CDR2 SVGAGI. The CDR3 contains 14 residues. With 6 bases removed from V and 6 bases from J, the gap between germline ends came to 14 bases. The CDR3 is CASRQSQGAGELFF. In DNA form, the CDR3 reads TGTGCCAGCAGGCAATCCCAGGGTGCCGGGGAGCTGTTTTTT.

This chain joins TRBV6-5 and TRBJ2-3, with D unresolved. Germline lookup yields CDR1 MNHEY and CDR2 SVGAGI. Trimming left V 4 bases short and J 7 bases short, with 6 bases between. The CDR3 consists of 11 residues. As DNA, the CDR3 is TGTGCCAGCAGTTGGAAAAATACGCAGTATTTT. Its protein is CASSWKNTQYF.

J is TRBJ2-2 and V is TRBV6-1, with D tentatively TRBD2 (5 bases). The CDR3 contains 14 residues. Germline values: CDR1 MNHNS, CDR2 SASEGT. V was trimmed by 6 bases and J by 3 bases, leaving 11 bases between them. CDR3 coding DNA: TGTGCCAGCAGGGGTACGCGGGACACCGGGGAGCTGTTTTTT. This gives the protein CASRGTRDTGELFF.

The CDR3 DNA is TGCGCCAGCAGCTTGGACAACAATGAGCAGTTCTTC. Translation gives CASSLDNNEQFF. The genes are TRBV5-1 and TRBJ2-1; D unclear. V was clipped by 0 bases and J by 5 bases, with 3 bases between them. In germline, CDR1 is SGHRS, CDR2 YFSETQ. This CDR3 comprises 12 residues.

This clone was recorded a few times. V and J are TRBV5-1 and TRBJ1-1, with D possibly being TRBD1 (5 bases). This CDR3 has 14 residues. Germline V gene lookup returns CDR1 SGHRS and CDR2 YFSETQ. V lost 4 bases and J 8 bases, leaving 18 bases between the germline ends. CDR3 protein: CASSIKGVTGEAFF. The CDR3 bases are TGCGCCAGCAGCATCAAAGGGGTAACTGGGGAAGCTTTCTTT.

The chain uses TRBV27 and TRBJ2-5, with TRBD2 matching over 10 bases. Germline CDR1 is MNHEY and CDR2 is SMNVEV (reference sequence). The trim removed 1 base at V and 10 bases at J, leaving 9 bases unmatched. This CDR3 spans 15 amino acids. CDR3 in amino acids: CASSLLAGGFSDQYF. In DNA form, the CDR3 reads TGTGCCAGCAGTTTATTAGCGGGGGGTTTCTCGGACCAGTACTTC.